This T cell receptor beta chain was recovered during a study of blood T cell repertoires in COVID-19. Looking at the study overall: Acute and convalescent COVID-19 samples came from the United States, Italy and Spain. Sources were T cells, B-cell-depleted T cells, or PBMCs; the material itself was cDNA or gDNA.

How the authors handled the data: For nucleated cells, counts were estimated from reference gene primer amplification. Sequencing used immunoSEQ multiplex PCR; TCRdb keeps in-frame clones, though not all of them. The V and J calls and the clone size are those of that table, but D and trimming were determined from the DNA. The repertoire includes about 300,000 clones, 85% to 90% of them detected once, and over 1% sits in the top ten. This clone was counted once. Germline V gene lookup returns CDR1 SGHRS and CDR2 YFSETQ. This CDR3 region has 14 residues. Trimming cost V 3 bases and J 8 bases; bases outside gene matches: 5.

The receptor was isolated from a man in his 70s with acute or convalescent COVID-19. Sequencing input: peripheral blood. J is TRBJ1-2 and V is TRBV5-1, with TRBD1 matching over 12 bases. CDR3 nucleotide sequence: TGCGCCAGCAGCTCGGGACAGGGGGCTCACGGCTACACCTTC. It translates to CASSSGQGAHGYTF.